The clone carrying this T cell receptor (beta chain) showed up just a few times. The entry originates in a study of blood T cell repertoires in COVID-19. As for the study in general: The origin of the acute and convalescent COVID-19 samples was the United States, Italy and Spain. Nucleic acid was either cDNA or gDNA, and it came from T cells, B-cell-depleted T cells, or PBMCs.

In the original processing: It was from reference gene primer amplification that nucleated cell counts were estimated. Clones were sequenced by immunoSEQ multiplex PCR, and TCRdb holds only the in-frame ones, with some missing. The V and J calls and clone size were taken over from that table, and D and trimming were inferred from the DNA. In the table there are approximately 150,000 clones, around 80% of which are singletons. Between the trimmed V and J ends, which lost 0 bases and 10 bases, there was a span of 19 bases. CDR1 and CDR2 (germline): SGDLS, YYNGEE. The CDR3 covers 15 residues. The gene calls are TRBV9 and TRBJ1-1; possible D gene TRBD1, 6 bases. The origin of this receptor is a woman in her forties or fifties in a cohort sampled during active or convalescent COVID-19. Source material: peripheral blood. CDR3 coding DNA: TGTGCCAGCAGCGTAGGAATTTCACAGGGAGTTAGAGCTTTCTTT. Its translation is CASSVGISQGVRAFF.